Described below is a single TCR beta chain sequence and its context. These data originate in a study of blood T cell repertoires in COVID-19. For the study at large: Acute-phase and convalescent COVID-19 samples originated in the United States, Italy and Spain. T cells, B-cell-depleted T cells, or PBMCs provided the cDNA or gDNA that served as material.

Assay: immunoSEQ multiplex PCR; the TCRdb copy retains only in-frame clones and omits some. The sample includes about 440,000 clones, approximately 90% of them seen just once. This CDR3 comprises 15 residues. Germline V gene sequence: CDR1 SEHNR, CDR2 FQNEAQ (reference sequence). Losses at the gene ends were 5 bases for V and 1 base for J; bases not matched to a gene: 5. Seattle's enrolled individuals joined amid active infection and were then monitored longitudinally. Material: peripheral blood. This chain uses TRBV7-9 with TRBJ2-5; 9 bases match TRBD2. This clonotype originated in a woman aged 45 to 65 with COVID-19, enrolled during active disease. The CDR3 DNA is TGTGCCAGCAGCCATGGACTAGCGTCCCAAGAGACCCAGTACTTC. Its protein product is CASSHGLASQETQYF.